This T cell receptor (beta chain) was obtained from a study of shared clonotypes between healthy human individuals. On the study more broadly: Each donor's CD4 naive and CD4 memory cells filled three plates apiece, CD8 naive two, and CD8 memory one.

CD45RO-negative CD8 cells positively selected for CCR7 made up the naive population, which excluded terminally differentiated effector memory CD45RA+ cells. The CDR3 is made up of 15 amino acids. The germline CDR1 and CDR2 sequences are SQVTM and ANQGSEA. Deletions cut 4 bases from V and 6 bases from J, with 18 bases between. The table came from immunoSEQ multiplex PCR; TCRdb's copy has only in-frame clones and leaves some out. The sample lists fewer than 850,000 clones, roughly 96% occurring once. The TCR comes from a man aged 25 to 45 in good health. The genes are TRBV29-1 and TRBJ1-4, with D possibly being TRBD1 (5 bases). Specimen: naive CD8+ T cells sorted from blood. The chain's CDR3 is CSVGGVCNGDEKLFF. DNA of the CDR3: TGCAGCGTTGGGGGCGTTTGCAACGGGGATGAAAAACTGTTTTTT.